Following are 25 T cell receptor beta chains from one sample sequenced in a study of CD8 T cells in ankylosing spondylitis. TCRdb recomputed calls from the 5' RACE reads with MiXCR, one row per CDR3 protein. Of 50,000 to 75,000 distinct CDR3 sequences listed, roughly 6.1% are singletons. The sequenced material came from synovial fluid, either unsorted or a sorted T cell fraction (not recorded which). The receptors were gathered from a male donor with ankylosing spondylitis.

This clonotype appeared many times. This chain connects TRBV20-1 to TRBJ1-5; a weak D match, TRBD1 (5 bases). The CDR3 is 13 residues long. Germline V gives CDR1 DFQATT, CDR2 SNEGSKA (reference sequence). V was trimmed by 5 bases and J by 4 bases, leaving 12 bases between them. The CDR3, as DNA: TGCAGTGCTGGGACGGGACTTAATCAGCCCCAGCATTTT. It specifies CSAGTGLNQPQHF.

On this clonotype itself: A much more abundant neighbour one base away suggests this may be a read error. The chain uses TRBV20-1 and TRBJ1-1, with a possible D match to TRBD1 (6 bases). The CDR3 spans 15 residues. CDR1 is DFQATT, CDR2 SNEGSKA, per germline (reference sequence). The CDR3 here is CCARDLGQSGSEAFF. The CDR3 DNA sequence: TGCTGTGCTAGAGATTTAGGACAGTCCGGGTCTGAAGCTTTCTTT.

V usage is TRBV7-2 and J usage is TRBJ1-5, with unresolved D. Trimming removed 5 bases from V and 5 bases from J, with 13 bases in between. Germline V gene data show CDR1 as SGHTA and CDR2 as FQGNSA. The CDR3 contains 14 residues. The chain's CDR3 is CASSTRSSDQPQHF. DNA of the CDR3: TGTGCCAGCAGCACCAGATCCAGCGATCAGCCCCAGCATTTT.

This chain uses TRBV5-6 with TRBJ2-3; 8 bases are shared with TRBD1. This CDR3 is built from 15 residues. V trimming: 4 bases; J trimming: 6 bases; junction bases outside the gene matches: 10. Germline CDR1 reads SGHDT; CDR2 reads YYEEEE. CDR3 in amino acids: CASSGGQGKWDTQYF. The CDR3 DNA follows: TGTGCCAGCAGCGGTGGACAGGGAAAATGGGATACGCAGTATTTT. Supplemented by reference TRBV5-6 and TRBJ2-3, the full variable domain reads DAGVTQSPTHLIKTRGQQVTLRCSPKSGHDTVSWYQQALGQGPQFIFQYYEEEERQRGNFPDRFSGHQFPNYSSELNVNALLLGDSALYLCASSGGQGKWDTQYFGPGTRLTVL.

Turning to this clonotype: The CDR3 does not end in the conserved phenylalanine or tryptophan, so this is likely a read error. This chain uses TRBV18 with TRBJ2-7, with D perhaps TRBD2 (7 bases). The CDR3 covers 18 residues. V lost 2 bases to trimming and J lost 3 bases, with 23 bases between them. CDR1 and CDR2 (germline): KGHSH, LQKENI. CDR3 amino acids: CASSPVAYREGLFYEQYY. As DNA, the CDR3 is TGTGCCAGCTCACCAGTGGCCTACAGGGAGGGATTATTCTACGAGCAGTACTAC.

In the case of this clonotype: This may stem from a read error, because a much larger clone lies one nucleotide away. The rearrangement uses TRBV20-1 and TRBJ2-5, with 12 bases fitting TRBD2. The germline V gene encodes CDR1 DFQATT and CDR2 SNEGSKA (reference sequence). The CDR3 runs 15 residues. The CDR3 DNA reads TGCAGTGCCGATCTAGCGGGAGGGCCTGGAGAGAACCAGTACTTC. Protein sequence: CSADLAGGPGENQYF.

The gene calls are TRBV28 and TRBJ1-5; 10 nucleotides match TRBD1. CDR1 MDHEN and CDR2 SYDVKM come from the germline V gene. CDR3 length equals 15 residues. J was trimmed by 4 bases and V by 5 bases; bases with no gene match: 5. The CDR3, as DNA: TGTGCCAGCAGTACCCGGACAGGGGGAAATCAGCCCCAGCATTTT. Translated, it gives CASSTRTGGNQPQHF.

This clonotype was counted ten times or more. The rearrangement links TRBV4-3 to TRBJ2-7, with a possible D match to TRBD1 (5 bases). This CDR3 is 16 amino acids long. Germline CDR1 and CDR2: LGHNA and YSLEER. V lost 4 bases, J lost 6 bases, and 22 bases lay in between. This CDR3 is CASSPVLGNGAAEQYF. In DNA form, the CDR3 reads TGCGCCAGCAGCCCAGTCTTGGGGAATGGGGCAGCCGAGCAGTACTTC.

This clonotype was recorded many times. CDR3: CAGGGTPTGELFF. CDR3 DNA: TGTGCCGGGGGAGGGACACCAACCGGGGAGCTGTTTTTT. The chain recombines TRBV2 with TRBJ2-2, with a tentative D call TRBD2 (7 bases). CDR1 is SNHLY and CDR2 is FYNNEI in the germline V gene. This CDR3 contains 13 residues. Trimming left V 11 bases short and J 5 bases short, with 15 bases between.

This chain uses TRBV6-2 or TRBV6-3 with TRBJ1-5, with D possibly being TRBD1 (5 bases). This CDR3 is 15 amino acids long. V was clipped by 5 bases and J by 1 base, with 12 bases between them. Germline lookup yields CDR1 MNHEY and CDR2 SVGEGT. The CDR3 coding sequence is TGTGCCAGCAGTCCCCCGGGGCCCAGCAATCAGCCCCAGCATTTT. Translating it yields CASSPPGPSNQPQHF.

Regarding this clonotype: This may be a read error: a much more frequent sequence differs by one nucleotide. This chain uses TRBV20-1 with TRBJ2-1; TRBD1 matches at 7 bases. Germline V gene data show CDR1 as DFQATT and CDR2 as SNEGSKA (reference sequence). The CDR3 loop spans 15 amino acids. The CDR3 loop reads CCARRTGRSYNEQFF. The CDR3 DNA reads as TGCTGTGCTAGGAGGACAGGCCGCTCCTACAATGAGCAGTTCTTC.

J is TRBJ1-6 and V is TRBV27, with D hard to call. This CDR3 is built from 16 residues. Germline V gene sequence: CDR1 MNHEY, CDR2 SMNVEV (reference sequence). The germline V and J ends were trimmed by 6 bases and 3 bases, with 15 bases remaining between them. The CDR3: CASRLTAALYNSPLHF. The CDR3 DNA is TGTGCCAGCAGGCTTACGGCGGCTCTCTATAATTCACCCCTCCACTTT.

This CDR3 is CSVEVPSVGTDTQYF. The CDR3 nucleotides are TGCAGCGTTGAGGTTCCTAGCGTGGGCACAGATACGCAGTATTTT. The chain has TRBV29-1 and TRBJ2-3, with D perhaps matching TRBD2 (6 bases). The germline V gene has CDR1 SQVTM and CDR2 ANQGSEA. Deletions cut 3 bases from V and 1 base from J, with 14 bases between. CDR3 length equals 15 residues.

This clonotype was observed a handful of times. A read error is possible here, since a much larger clone lies one base away. The V call is TRBV7-9, the J call TRBJ2-5, with TRBD2 matching 7 bases. This CDR3 is built from 13 residues. Germline values: CDR1 SEHNR, CDR2 FQNEAQ (reference sequence). CDR3 nucleotides: TGTGCCAGCAGCGCGGGGGACCCAGAGCCCCAGTACTTC. It codes for CASSAGDPEPQYF.

This chain connects TRBV11-3 to TRBJ1-2; D gene unclear. The V gene's germline CDR1 is SGHNT and CDR2 YENEEA. Trimming pared 0 bases from V and 7 bases from J, leaving 12 bases between. The CDR3 sequence is 14 residues long. The CDR3 here is CASSLDGARGGYTF. CDR3 in DNA: TGTGCCAGCAGCTTAGATGGCGCGCGTGGTGGCTACACCTTC.

This clonotype was picked up many times. J is TRBJ2-7 and V is TRBV20-1; TRBD2 matches 8 bases. The CDR3 extends over 15 amino acids. The trim removed 0 bases at V and 6 bases at J, leaving 10 bases unmatched. CDR1 DFQATT and CDR2 SNEGSKA come from the germline V gene (reference sequence). In DNA form, the CDR3 reads TGCAGTGCTAGAGATCTGACTAGCGAAAGGGGCGAGCAGTACTTC. This encodes CSARDLTSERGEQYF.

This clonotype showed up many times. V is TRBV9 and J is TRBJ2-7; 11 bases line up with TRBD1. Trimming at V came to 4 bases and at J to 4 bases, leaving 10 bases not matched to a gene. Germline CDR1 reads SGDLS; CDR2 reads YYNGEE. The CDR3 totals 16 residues. For the CDR3, the DNA is TGTGCCAGCAGCCGCAGCCGGGACAGGGGGTTATACGAGCAGTACTTC. Amino acids: CASSRSRDRGLYEQYF.

The chain is built from TRBV7-2 and TRBJ2-7; 11 nucleotides line up with TRBD2. The length of the CDR3 is 14 residues. Unmatched junction bases numbered 7, after V lost 5 bases and J lost 7 bases. The germline V gene has CDR1 SGHTA and CDR2 FQGNSA. The CDR3 nucleotides are TGTGCCAGCAGCCCCCGACTAGCGGGAAATGAGCAGTACTTC. Translating it yields CASSPRLAGNEQYF.

In its sample, this clonotype was seen a few times. The CDR3 nucleotides read TGTGCCAGCAGCAACAACAGGGTCACTGAAGCTTTCTTT. Its translation: CASSNNRVTEAFF. The gene calls are TRBV12-3 or TRBV12-4 and TRBJ1-1; TRBD1 might be the D (6 bases). V shed 6 bases and J shed 4 bases, with 12 bases lying between them. The CDR3 loop spans 13 amino acids.

This clonotype was picked up many times. The V and J genes are TRBV20-1 and TRBJ2-1; D not resolved. Trimming took 5 bases from V and 10 from J, leaving 12 bases between them. CDR1 and CDR2 (germline): DFQATT, SNEGSKA (reference sequence). The CDR3 runs to 11 residues. CDR3: CSAEVGKEQFF. The DNA of the CDR3 is TGCAGTGCTGAGGTGGGGAAGGAGCAGTTCTTC.

In this sample, this clonotype turned up many times. This chain uses TRBV7-2 with TRBJ2-1; 9 bases fit TRBD2. This CDR3 region has 16 residues. CDR1 is SGHTA and CDR2 is FQGNSA in the germline V gene. V dropped 5 bases and J dropped 9; count of bases not matched to a gene: 14. The CDR3, as DNA: TGTGCCAGCAGCACCCGAAGGGCTAGCGGGATGGGTGAGCAGTTCTTC. Protein sequence: CASSTRRASGMGEQFF.

In its sample, this clonotype was seen many times. The chain couples TRBV7-3 to TRBJ2-7; 9 bases agree with TRBD1. This CDR3 has 16 amino acids. Germline-derived CDR1 and CDR2 are SGHTA and FQGTGA. The ends lost 4 bases at V and 3 bases at J; junction bases unmatched: 10. The CDR3 DNA follows: TGTGCCAGCAGCTCAAGCCCCGGGACAGGGATCTACGAGCAGTACTTC. Its translation: CASSSSPGTGIYEQYF.

This clonotype was seen repeatedly, ten times or more. The V call is TRBV20-1, the J call TRBJ2-5, with D possibly matching TRBD2 (5 bases). The V and J ends lost 5 bases and 3 bases respectively, with 13 bases between them. CDR1 is DFQATT and CDR2 is SNEGSKA in the germline V gene (reference sequence). This CDR3 contains 13 residues. CDR3 sequence: CSAHEERKETQYF. As DNA, the CDR3 is TGCAGTGCTCACGAGGAGCGGAAAGAGACCCAGTACTTC.

This clonotype was recorded at least ten times. The chain uses TRBV25-1 and TRBJ2-5, with 9 positions matching TRBD2. CDR1 MGHDK and CDR2 SYGVNS come from the germline V gene. The CDR3 spans 16 residues. The junction had 7 bases not matched to a gene; V was cut back by 5 bases and J by 0 bases. The CDR3 coding sequence is TGTGCCAGCAGTAAGACTAGCGGAGGAGACCAAGAGACCCAGTACTTC. Residues: CASSKTSGGDQETQYF.

The rearrangement links TRBV19 to TRBJ2-1, with TRBD2 matching 7 bases. The J segment lost 7 bases and the V segment lost 7 bases, leaving 13 bases of the junction unmatched. Per germline, CDR1 LNHDA and CDR2 SQIVND (reference sequence). CDR3 length: 15 amino acids. The CDR3, as DNA: TGTGCCAGTAACCCCCCCGGGAGGTCCGGTAATGAGCAGTTCTTC. Residues: CASNPPGRSGNEQFF.